These 18 T cell receptor beta chains share one sample of origin, sequenced in a study of identical twins. TCRdb fed the 5' RACE reads into MiXCR, producing one record per CDR3 protein. The sample includes approximately 500,000 distinct CDR3 sequences, 24% of them seen just once. The data also belong to a second study, concerning T cells expressing NK-cell markers.

Sequencing was performed on CD4+ T cells sorted from blood. These receptor sequences come from a woman aged 18-29 years in good health.

V usage is TRBV10-3 and J usage is TRBJ2-5; D perhaps matches TRBD2 (5 bases). The germline gives CDR1 ENHRY, CDR2 SYGVKD. Between the trimmed V and J ends, which lost 4 bases and 4 bases, there was a span of 7 bases. This CDR3 has 12 residues. The CDR3 loop is CAISASTETQYF. The CDR3, as DNA: TGTGCCATCAGTGCTAGCACAGAGACCCAGTACTTC.

The gene calls are TRBV20-1 and TRBJ1-1, with a tentative D call TRBD1 (5 bases). CDR1 is DFQATT and CDR2 is SNEGSKA in the germline V gene (reference sequence). V gave up 8 bases and J gave up 5 bases, with 12 bases separating them. The CDR3 is 11 residues long. CDR3 region: CSWGRGTEAFF. The CDR3 DNA is TGCAGTTGGGGTCGGGGGACTGAAGCTTTCTTT.

This clonotype has ten or more counts. V usage is TRBV12-3 or TRBV12-4 and J usage is TRBJ1-1, with D perhaps matching TRBD1 (5 bases). This CDR3 has 14 residues. Deletions cut 5 bases from V and 0 bases from J, with 10 bases between. CDR3 amino acids: CASSRGGLNTEAFF. As DNA, the CDR3 is TGTGCCAGCAGTCGGGGGGGTTTGAACACTGAAGCTTTCTTT.

The sample holds a few counts of this clonotype. The V and J genes are TRBV5-5 and TRBJ2-1; perhaps TRBD1 as D (6 bases). Deletions cut 4 bases from V and 2 bases from J, with 10 bases between. Germline loops: CDR1 SGHKS, CDR2 YYEKEE (reference sequence). There are 14 residues in the CDR3. The CDR3 here is CASSKGETYNEQFF. CDR3 in DNA: TGTGCCAGCAGCAAGGGGGAGACCTACAATGAGCAGTTCTTC.

V gene TRBV7-2 combines with J gene TRBJ2-1; TRBD2 might be the D (5 bases). The CDR3 is made up of 15 amino acids. The germline V gene encodes CDR1 SGHTA and CDR2 FQGNSA. V gave up 3 bases and J gave up 3 bases, with 12 bases separating them. The CDR3 nucleotides are TGTGCCAGCAGCTTGAAGGCGGGCCACTACAATGAGCAGTTCTTC. Protein sequence: CASSLKAGHYNEQFF. Supplemented by reference TRBV7-2 and TRBJ2-1, the full variable domain reads GAGVSQSPSNKVTEKGKDVELRCDPISGHTALYWYRQSLGQGLEFLIYFQGNSAPDKSGLPSDRFSAERTGGSVSTLTIQRTQQEDSAVYLCASSLKAGHYNEQFFGPGTRLTVL.

This clonotype has a count of ten or more. CDR3: CASHPGYSNQPQHF. The CDR3, as DNA: TGTGCCAGTCACCCGGGTTATAGCAATCAGCCCCAGCATTTT. This rearrangement joins TRBV12-3 or TRBV12-4 to TRBJ1-5; D gene uncertain. CDR3 length equals 14 residues. V lost 9 bases and J lost 0, with 12 bases in between.

The rearrangement joins TRBV20-1 to TRBJ1-2; unclear D gene. CDR1 DFQATT and CDR2 SNEGSKA come from the germline V gene (reference sequence). The CDR3 consists of 13 residues. The germline V and J ends were trimmed by 6 bases and 4 bases, with 15 bases remaining between them. This CDR3 is CSAILEGSYGYTF. The DNA of the CDR3 is TGCAGTGCCATCCTAGAGGGCAGCTATGGCTACACCTTC.

In its sample, this clonotype was seen a few times. The chain uses TRBV7-6 and TRBJ2-3, with TRBD2 matching over 7 bases. This CDR3 spans 20 amino acids. The trim removed 3 bases at V and 0 bases at J, leaving 18 bases unmatched. Germline V CDR1 and CDR2: SGHVS, FNYEAQ. The CDR3 DNA reads as TGTGCCAGCAGCTTCATCGATGTGGGCGGGGGAAACACTAGCACAGATACGCAGTATTTT. Its translation is CASSFIDVGGGNTSTDTQYF.

This chain connects TRBV11-1 to TRBJ1-2; TRBD1 is a possible D gene (6 bases). Germline CDR1 and CDR2: SGHAT and FQDESV (reference sequence). Trimming took off 4 bases at V and 2 bases at J, with 11 bases between the two ends. This CDR3 contains 14 residues. This CDR3 reads CASSSTTGNYGYTF. CDR3 DNA: TGTGCCAGCAGCTCCACGACAGGAAACTATGGCTACACCTTC.

In its sample, this clonotype was seen a few times. J is TRBJ1-1 and V is TRBV9, with TRBD1 matching over 8 bases. The V segment lost 5 bases and the J segment 2 bases; nucleotides outside the gene matches: 8. Per germline, CDR1 SGDLS and CDR2 YYNGEE. CDR3 length: 15 residues. The CDR3 sequence is CASSAGGAFNTEAFF. In DNA, the CDR3 is TGTGCCAGCAGTGCAGGGGGCGCTTTTAACACTGAAGCTTTCTTT. The full variable domain, rest sourced from reference TRBV9 and TRBJ1-1, is DSGVTQTPKHLITATGQRVTLRCSPRSGDLSVYWYQQSLDQGLQFLIQYYNGEERAKGNILERFSAQQFPDLHSELNLSSLELGDSALYFCASSAGGAFNTEAFFGQGTRLTVV.

The V and J genes are TRBV10-3 and TRBJ2-5; TRBD2 matches at 11 bases. CDR1 ENHRY and CDR2 SYGVKD come from the germline V gene. J lost 5 bases, V lost 4 bases, and 6 bases had no gene match. This CDR3 contains 15 residues. CDR3 DNA sequence: TGTGCCATCAGTGTTGGACTAGCGGGCGGTGAGACCCAGTACTTC. It yields the protein CAISVGLAGGETQYF.

The chain carries TRBV19 and TRBJ1-5; weak D call: TRBD1 (5 bases). Deletions cut 4 bases from V and 1 base from J, with 11 bases between. Germline V gene lookup returns CDR1 LNHDA and CDR2 SQIVND (reference sequence). This CDR3 has 15 residues. This CDR3 is CASSTVGGSNQPQHF. CDR3 DNA sequence: TGTGCCAGTAGTACGGTGGGGGGGAGCAATCAGCCCCAGCATTTT.

The chain carries TRBV7-2 and TRBJ2-7, with 8 bases matching TRBD1. This CDR3 has 14 amino acids. In germline, CDR1 is SGHTA, CDR2 FQGNSA. J was trimmed by 1 base and V by 5 bases; bases with no gene match: 4. This CDR3 is CASSNTGGSYEQYF. The DNA of the CDR3 is TGTGCCAGCAGCAATACAGGGGGTTCCTACGAGCAGTACTTC.

This clonotype has just a few counts. The chain combines TRBV20-1 with TRBJ2-1; maybe TRBD2 (6 bases). Germline values: CDR1 DFQATT, CDR2 SNEGSKA (reference sequence). This CDR3 region has 14 residues. V dropped 3 bases and J dropped 4 bases, with 13 bases sitting between them. The DNA of the CDR3 is TGCAGTGCTAGTGCAAGCGGGCTTTACAATGAGCAGTTCTTC. It encodes CSASASGLYNEQFF.

The chain joins TRBV29-1 to TRBJ2-7; D is perhaps TRBD1 or TRBD2 (5 bases each). Trimming removed 6 bases from V and 2 bases from J, with 14 bases in between. The CDR3 loop spans 13 amino acids. Per germline, CDR1 SQVTM and CDR2 ANQGSEA. This chain's CDR3 is CSVAGTYPYEQYF. Here the CDR3 DNA reads TGCAGCGTGGCCGGGACGTACCCCTACGAGCAGTACTTC.

This clonotype showed up many times. The junction differs from germline at one of its ends, possibly a read error. The chain employs TRBV4-2 and TRBJ1-2, with D possibly being TRBD1 (6 bases). In germline, CDR1 is LGHNA, CDR2 YNFKEQ. The CDR3 runs 14 residues. The CDR3 nucleotides are TGTGCCAGCAGACAAGGGGGGATTTCCTCTGGCTACACCTTC. Amino acid sequence: CASRQGGISSGYTF.

V usage is TRBV9 and J usage is TRBJ2-1; 8 positions agree with TRBD2. V shed 6 bases, J shed 14 bases, and the junction held 7 bases outside the gene matches. In germline, CDR1 is SGDLS, CDR2 YYNGEE. The CDR3 runs 11 residues. The CDR3 loop is CASIQSRGEFF. The DNA of the CDR3 is TGTGCCAGCATCCAGTCGCGGGGGGAGTTCTTC.

This clonotype has more than one count but fewer than ten. The chain links TRBV28 to TRBJ2-7; no firm D call. V was shortened by 7 bases and J by 6 bases, with 28 bases between the two germline ends. CDR1 MDHEN and CDR2 SYDVKM come from the germline V gene. This CDR3 has 17 residues. The CDR3 nucleotides read TGTGCCAGCACCGACGCCGACCGGTCCCGGAGTGGTGTCGAGCAGTACTTC. As protein: CASTDADRSRSGVEQYF.